The 11 T cell receptor beta chains reported below all come from one sample, sequenced in a study of lymphopenia after photon versus proton radiotherapy. Using immunoSEQ multiplex PCR, the repertoire was profiled, and TCRdb retains in-frame clones only, with some absent. The repertoire holds roughly 67,000 clones, with approximately 90% as singletons. The source was peripheral blood, collected from a patient treated with photon-based radiotherapy. These receptors came from a woman in her 70s with pancreatic cancer.

The V and J genes are TRBV6-1 and TRBJ1-3; maybe TRBD1 (6 bases). V lost 9 bases and J lost 0, with 15 bases in between. This CDR3 region has 15 residues. Per germline, CDR1 MNHNS and CDR2 SASEGT. The CDR3 is CASKADRRSGNTIYF. In DNA, the CDR3 is TGTGCCAGTAAGGCGGACAGACGCTCTGGAAACACCATATATTTT.

The genes are TRBV10-3 and TRBJ1-1, with no clear D. CDR3 length: 12 residues. Germline V gives CDR1 ENHRY, CDR2 SYGVKD. V shed 6 bases and J shed 0 bases, with 5 bases lying between them. The CDR3 reads CAISQVNTEAFF. CDR3 nucleotide sequence: TGTGCCATCAGCCAGGTGAACACTGAAGCTTTCTTT.

The V and J genes are TRBV11-2 and TRBJ2-7; 8 nucleotides line up with TRBD2. The germline V gene has CDR1 SGHAT and CDR2 FQNNGV. This CDR3 is 15 amino acids long. The V segment lost 6 bases and the J segment 4 bases; nucleotides outside the gene matches: 11. The CDR3 nucleotides read TGTGCCAGCAGTCGGGGGGGGGACCCCTGGTACGAGCAGTACTTC. This sequence encodes CASSRGGDPWYEQYF.

The chain joins TRBV19 to TRBJ2-2; the match to TRBD2 covers 9 bases. The CDR3 extends over 16 amino acids. From germline, CDR1 is LNHDA and CDR2 SQIVND (reference sequence). J was trimmed by 7 bases and V by 7 bases; bases with no gene match: 13. The CDR3 bases are TGTGCCAGTAATCGAAGGGCGGGAGGGCAGGTCGGGGAGCTGTTTTTT. It is translated as CASNRRAGGQVGELFF.

The chain combines TRBV7-6 with TRBJ2-2; D gene unclear. The germline V and J ends were trimmed by 3 bases and 4 bases, with 12 bases remaining between them. Germline loops: CDR1 SGHVS, CDR2 FNYEAQ. This CDR3 is 15 amino acids long. The CDR3 protein is CASSFLSDFTGELFF. CDR3 DNA: TGTGCCAGCAGCTTTTTATCGGATTTCACCGGGGAGCTGTTTTTT.

The V gene is TRBV29-1, the J gene TRBJ2-5; TRBD2 aligns across 11 bases. Germline values: CDR1 SQVTM, CDR2 ANQGSEA. CDR3 length: 15 residues. Trimming cost V 3 bases and J 1 base; bases outside gene matches: 4. CDR3 protein: CSVDGGTSGQETQYF. CDR3 bases: TGCAGCGTTGATGGTGGGACTAGCGGCCAAGAGACCCAGTACTTC.

V usage is TRBV15 and J usage is TRBJ2-3; D is ambiguous. V lost 1 base and J 3 bases, leaving 11 bases between the germline ends. Germline V gene lookup returns CDR1 LNHNV and CDR2 YYDKDF (reference sequence). The CDR3 consists of 15 residues. In nucleotides, the CDR3 is TGTGCCACCAGCAGAGGGGTTAAGGAGACAGATACGCAGTATTTT. Amino acids: CATSRGVKETDTQYF.

Worth noting for this clone: At the DNA level, this CDR3 is encoded by other sequences in the same sample as well. The DNA for the CDR3 is TGTGCCAGCAGCTTGAGCGGAAGCACAGATACGCAGTATTTT. Translating it yields CASSLSGSTDTQYF. The chain couples TRBV7-3 to TRBJ2-3, with D maybe TRBD2 (5 bases). Germline V gene sequence: CDR1 SGHTA, CDR2 FQGTGA. V was trimmed by 3 bases and J by 0 bases, leaving 7 bases between them. The CDR3 contains 14 residues.

This clone was found once. The V gene is TRBV19, the J gene TRBJ1-1; D might be TRBD1 (5 bases). Germline CDR1 reads LNHDA; CDR2 reads SQIVND (reference sequence). The CDR3 extends over 12 amino acids. Trimming removed 6 bases at V and 11 bases at J, with 16 bases between. CDR3 amino acids: CASREGRGRAFF. The CDR3 region has the DNA TGTGCCAGTAGAGAGGGAAGGGGCCGGGCTTTCTTT.

CDR3 DNA: TGTGCCAGCAGTTACGGGGACAGGGTCGCTGAAGCTTTCTTT. Protein: CASSYGDRVAEAFF. The chain recombines TRBV6-5 with TRBJ1-1; the match to TRBD1 covers 9 bases. The V gene end was trimmed by 2 bases and the J gene end by 6 bases; junction bases not matched to a gene: 4. CDR3 length equals 14 residues. The germline V gene has CDR1 MNHEY and CDR2 SVGAGI.

The V gene is TRBV5-8, the J gene TRBJ2-2; 7 bases fit TRBD2. This CDR3 comprises 16 residues. From germline, CDR1 is SGHTS and CDR2 YDEGEE. V was clipped by 0 bases and J by 1 base; unmatched bases: 3. CDR3 DNA: TGTGCCAGCAGCTTGGTCCTAGCGGTGAACACCGGGGAGCTGTTTTTT. This encodes CASSLVLAVNTGELFF.